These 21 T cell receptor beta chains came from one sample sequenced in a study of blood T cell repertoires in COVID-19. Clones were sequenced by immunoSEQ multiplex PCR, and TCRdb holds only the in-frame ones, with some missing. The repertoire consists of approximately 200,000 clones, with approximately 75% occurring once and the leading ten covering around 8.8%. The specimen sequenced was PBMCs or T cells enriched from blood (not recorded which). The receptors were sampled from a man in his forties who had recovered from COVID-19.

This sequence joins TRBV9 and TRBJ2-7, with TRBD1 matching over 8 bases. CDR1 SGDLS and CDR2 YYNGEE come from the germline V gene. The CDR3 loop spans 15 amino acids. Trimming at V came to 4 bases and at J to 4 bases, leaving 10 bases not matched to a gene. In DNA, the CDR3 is TGTGCCAGCAGCCCAACAGGGGGTTCGGGGTACGAGCAGTACTTC. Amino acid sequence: CASSPTGGSGYEQYF.

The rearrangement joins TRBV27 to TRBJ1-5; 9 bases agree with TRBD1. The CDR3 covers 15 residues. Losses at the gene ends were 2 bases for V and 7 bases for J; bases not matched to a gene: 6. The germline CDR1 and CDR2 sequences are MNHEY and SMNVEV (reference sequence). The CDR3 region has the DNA TGTGCCAGCAGTTTACGGGGACAGGGTGGCCAGCCCCAGCATTTT. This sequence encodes CASSLRGQGGQPQHF.

CDR3 amino acids: CASSSRGGSGANVLTF. CDR3 coding DNA: TGTGCCAGCAGTTCGCGAGGGGGCTCTGGGGCCAACGTCCTGACTTTC. This rearrangement joins TRBV28 to TRBJ2-6, with TRBD1 as a possible D gene (6 bases). This CDR3 is 16 amino acids long. Germline loops: CDR1 MDHEN, CDR2 SYDVKM. V dropped 4 bases and J dropped 0 bases, with 10 bases sitting between them.

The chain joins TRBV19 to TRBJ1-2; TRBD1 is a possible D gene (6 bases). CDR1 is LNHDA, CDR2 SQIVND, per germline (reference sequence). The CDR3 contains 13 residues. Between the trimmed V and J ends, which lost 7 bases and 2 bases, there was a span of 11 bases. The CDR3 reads CASTTGWNYGYTF. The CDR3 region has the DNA TGTGCCAGTACTACAGGGTGGAACTATGGCTACACCTTC.

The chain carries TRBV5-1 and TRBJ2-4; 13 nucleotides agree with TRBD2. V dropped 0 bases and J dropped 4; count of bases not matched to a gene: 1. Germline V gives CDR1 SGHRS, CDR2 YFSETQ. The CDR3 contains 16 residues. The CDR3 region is CASSLVTSGRKNIQYF. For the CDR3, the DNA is TGCGCCAGCAGCTTGGTGACTAGCGGGAGGAAAAACATTCAGTACTTC.

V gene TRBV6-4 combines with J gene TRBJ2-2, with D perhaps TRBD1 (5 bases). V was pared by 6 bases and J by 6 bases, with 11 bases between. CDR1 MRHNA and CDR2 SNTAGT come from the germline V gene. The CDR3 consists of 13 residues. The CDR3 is CASRPPGPGELFF. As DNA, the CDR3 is TGTGCCAGCAGGCCTCCAGGGCCCGGGGAGCTGTTTTTT.

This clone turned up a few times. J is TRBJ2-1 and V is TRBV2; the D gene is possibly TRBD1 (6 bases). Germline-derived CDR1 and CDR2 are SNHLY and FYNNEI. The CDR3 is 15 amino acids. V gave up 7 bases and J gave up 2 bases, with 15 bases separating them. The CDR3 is CASNNPAGAYNEQFF. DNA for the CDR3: TGTGCCAGCAATAACCCCGCAGGGGCCTACAATGAGCAGTTCTTC. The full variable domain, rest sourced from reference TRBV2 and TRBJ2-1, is EPEVTQTPSHQVTQMGQEVILRCVPISNHLYFYWYRQILGQKVEFLVSFYNNEISEKSEIFDDQFSVERPDGSNFTLKIRSTKLEDSAMYFCASNNPAGAYNEQFFGPGTRLTVL.

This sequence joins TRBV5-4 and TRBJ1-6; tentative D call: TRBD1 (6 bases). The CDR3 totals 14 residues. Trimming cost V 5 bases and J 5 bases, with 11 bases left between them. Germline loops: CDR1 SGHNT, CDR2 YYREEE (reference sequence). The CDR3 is CASSPGQNNSPLHF. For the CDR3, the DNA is TGTGCCAGCAGTCCGGGACAAAATAATTCACCCCTCCACTTT.

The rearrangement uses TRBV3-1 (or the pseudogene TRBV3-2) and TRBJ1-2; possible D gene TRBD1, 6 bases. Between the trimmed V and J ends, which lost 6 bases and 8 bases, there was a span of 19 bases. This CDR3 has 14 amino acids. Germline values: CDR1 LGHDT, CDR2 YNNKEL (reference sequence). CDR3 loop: CASSHKITGNGYTF. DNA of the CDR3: TGTGCCAGCAGTCACAAAATTACAGGGAACGGCTACACCTTC.

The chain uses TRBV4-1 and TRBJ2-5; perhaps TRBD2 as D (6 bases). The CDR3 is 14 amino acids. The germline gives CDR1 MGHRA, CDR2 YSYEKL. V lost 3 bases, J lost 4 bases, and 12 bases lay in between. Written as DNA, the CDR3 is TGCGCCAGCAGCCAGGGGCGGGGTGGAGAGACCCAGTACTTC. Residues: CASSQGRGGETQYF.

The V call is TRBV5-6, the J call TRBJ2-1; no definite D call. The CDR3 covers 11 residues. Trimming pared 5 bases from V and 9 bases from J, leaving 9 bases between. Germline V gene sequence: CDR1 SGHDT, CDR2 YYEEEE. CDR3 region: CASSYAAEQFF. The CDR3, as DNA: TGTGCCAGCAGTTACGCGGCTGAGCAGTTCTTC.

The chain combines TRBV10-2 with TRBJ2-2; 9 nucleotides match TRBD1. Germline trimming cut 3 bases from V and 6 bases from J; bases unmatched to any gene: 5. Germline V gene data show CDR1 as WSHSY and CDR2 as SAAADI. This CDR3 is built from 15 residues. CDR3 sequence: CASSDGTGKAGELFF. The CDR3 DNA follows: TGCGCCAGCAGTGACGGGACAGGGAAGGCCGGGGAGCTGTTTTTT.

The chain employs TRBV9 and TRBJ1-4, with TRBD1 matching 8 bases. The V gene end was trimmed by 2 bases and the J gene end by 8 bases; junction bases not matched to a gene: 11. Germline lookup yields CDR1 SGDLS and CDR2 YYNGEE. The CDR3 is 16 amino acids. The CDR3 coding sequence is TGTGCCAGCAGCGTCAACCAGGACAGGGAGGGGGAAAAACTGTTTTTT. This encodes CASSVNQDREGEKLFF.

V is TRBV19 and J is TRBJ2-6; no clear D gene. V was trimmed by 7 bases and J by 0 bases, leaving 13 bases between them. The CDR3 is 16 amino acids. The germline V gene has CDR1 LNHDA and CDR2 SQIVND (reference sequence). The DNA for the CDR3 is TGTGCCAGTACCCCCTCGGAGCTCTCTGGGGCCAACGTCCTGACTTTC. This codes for CASTPSELSGANVLTF. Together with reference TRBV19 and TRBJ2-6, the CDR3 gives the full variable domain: DGGITQSPKYLFRKEGQNVTLSCEQNLNHDAMYWYRQDPGQGLRLIYYSQIVNDFQKGDIAEGYSVSREKKESFPLTVTSAQKNPTAFYLCASTPSELSGANVLTFGAGSRLTVL.

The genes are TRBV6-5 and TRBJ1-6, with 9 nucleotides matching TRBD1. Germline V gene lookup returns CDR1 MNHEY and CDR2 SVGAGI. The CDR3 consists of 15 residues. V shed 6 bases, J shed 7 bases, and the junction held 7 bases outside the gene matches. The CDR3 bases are TGTGCCAGCAGGGATACAGGGGGCGGAAATTCACCCCTCCACTTT. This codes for CASRDTGGGNSPLHF.

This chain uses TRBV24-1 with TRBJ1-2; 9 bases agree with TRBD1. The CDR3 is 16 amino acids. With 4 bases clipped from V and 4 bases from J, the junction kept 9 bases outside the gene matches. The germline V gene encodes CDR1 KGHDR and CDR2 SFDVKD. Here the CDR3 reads CATSDLRDRVSYGYTF. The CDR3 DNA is TGTGCCACCAGTGACCTACGGGACAGGGTCTCCTATGGCTACACCTTC.

The CDR3 DNA is TGTGCCAGCAGCTTAGGACTAGCGGGAGAGAGTGAGCAGTTCTTC. This translates into CASSLGLAGESEQFF. The chain has TRBV7-9 and TRBJ2-1; 12 bases fit TRBD2. CDR3 length: 15 amino acids. V lost 1 base to trimming and J lost 9 bases; unmatched junction nucleotides: 4. Germline CDR1 SEHNR, CDR2 FQNEAQ (reference sequence).

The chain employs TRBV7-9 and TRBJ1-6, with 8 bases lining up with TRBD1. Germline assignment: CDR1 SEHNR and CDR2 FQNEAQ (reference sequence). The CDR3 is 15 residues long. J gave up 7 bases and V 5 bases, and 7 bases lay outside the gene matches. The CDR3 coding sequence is TGTGCCAGCAGCCTCAGACAGGGGCTGAATTCACCCCTCCACTTT. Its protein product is CASSLRQGLNSPLHF.

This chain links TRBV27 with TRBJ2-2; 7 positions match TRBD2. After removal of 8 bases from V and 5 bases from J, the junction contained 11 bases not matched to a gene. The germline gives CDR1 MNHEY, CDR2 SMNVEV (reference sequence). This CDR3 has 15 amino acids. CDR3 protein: CASRRWGGITGELFF. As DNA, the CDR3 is TGTGCCAGCCGTCGGTGGGGGGGAATTACCGGGGAGCTGTTTTTT.

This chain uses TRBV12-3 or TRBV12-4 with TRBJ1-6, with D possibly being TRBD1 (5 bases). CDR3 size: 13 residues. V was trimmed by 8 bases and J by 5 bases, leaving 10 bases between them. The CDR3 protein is CASQRTNNSPLHF. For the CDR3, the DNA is TGTGCCAGCCAACGGACAAATAATTCACCCCTCCACTTT.

This chain's CDR3 is CASSPRDRVFDEQYF. In nucleotides, the CDR3 is TGTGCCAGCAGCCCTCGGGACAGGGTTTTTGACGAGCAGTACTTC. This chain connects TRBV9 to TRBJ2-7; TRBD1 aligns across 9 bases. Germline CDR1 is SGDLS and CDR2 is YYNGEE. This CDR3 is 15 amino acids long. The junction had 10 bases not matched to a gene; V was cut back by 4 bases and J by 5 bases.